This TCR beta chain was found in a study of siplizumab effects on memory and regulatory T cells. Study-wide points: Unstimulated subsets contained matches for only a minor fraction of alloreactive clones. Naive or memory phenotype was unassignable for roughly 75-97% of proliferating CD4+ or CD8+ clones.

The ends were cut back, 7 bases at V and 0 bases at J, with 10 bases in the middle. The CDR3 sequence is 14 residues long. The germline CDR1 and CDR2 sequences are MNHNS and SASEGT. Concerning this clone itself: The antigen is unknown.

Roughly 94,000 TCR templates were assayed per sample. Measured with immunoSEQ multiplex PCR; TCRdb has only the in-frame clones, and not every one. Of 85,000 to 130,000 clones listed, more than 85% are singletons. The rearrangement links TRBV6-1 to TRBJ2-1; either TRBD1 or TRBD2 may supply D (5 bases each). The specimen was Tregs sorted from blood. This clonotype was sampled from a human donor in good health. The chain's CDR3 is CASMGRSSYNEQFF. CDR3 DNA: TGTGCCAGCATGGGACGCAGCTCCTACAATGAGCAGTTCTTC.